This T cell receptor (beta chain) comes out of a study of regulatory T cells in long-lasting Graves disease. About the research overall: Duration of antithyroid drug therapy among newly diagnosed Graves' patients was under 3 months.

CDR3 length: 16 amino acids. With 4 bases clipped from V and 1 base from J, the junction kept 7 bases outside the gene matches. The germline V gene encodes CDR1 LNHDA and CDR2 SQIVND (reference sequence). This clonotype was seen repeatedly, ten times or more. Antigen unknown. The time point here: newly diagnosed GD, antithyroid drugs for less than 3 months. From RNA extracted from PBMCs, the TCR library was made. Study-wide findings and caveats: More public clonotypes were shared by persistent patients (about 3,000) than by new patients (about 970). Accuracy could have been hurt by small sample size. Favoring TRBV28, TRBJ1-2 and TRBJ2-5 was a feature seen in persistent disease.

Through Arm-PCR of CDR3 regions and iRepertoire HTBI primers, TCR beta libraries were built. TCRdb independently ran MiXCR on the multiplex PCR reads; one entry per CDR3 protein. The data show 300,000 to 400,000 distinct CDR3 sequences, about 20% seen once. This sequence joins TRBV19 and TRBJ1-1; 9 bases are a match to TRBD1. This sample comprised peripheral blood mononuclear cells (PBMCs), obtained at new diagnosis, from a patient treated with antithyroid drugs. The source of this sequence is a female donor with Graves disease. The CDR3 sequence: CASSKLYRGRNTEAFF. The DNA for the CDR3 is TGTGCCAGTAGTAAGCTCTACAGGGGGCGGAACACTGAAGCTTTCTTT.